The 13 T cell receptor beta chains below all came from one sample that was sequenced in a study of blood T cell repertoires in COVID-19. Clones were sequenced by immunoSEQ multiplex PCR, and TCRdb holds only the in-frame ones, with some missing. The sample includes a few hundred thousand clones, 75% to 90% seen only once; the top ten take approximately 9.2%. Specimen: PBMCs or T cells enriched from blood (not recorded which). These receptors all stem from a man aged 35-49 years who had recovered from COVID-19.

The chain links TRBV9 to TRBJ2-3, with 8 bases fitting TRBD2. Germline values: CDR1 SGDLS, CDR2 YYNGEE. This CDR3 is built from 17 residues. The ends lost 0 bases at V and 5 bases at J; junction bases unmatched: 11. The CDR3 coding sequence is TGTGCCAGCAGCGTAGAGGTAGCGGGGCCCCGGGGAGATACGCAGTATTTT. This encodes CASSVEVAGPRGDTQYF.

This clone showed up just once. The rearrangement uses TRBV2 and TRBJ2-5; TRBD2 aligns across 8 bases. This CDR3 comprises 15 residues. CDR1 is SNHLY and CDR2 is FYNNEI in the germline V gene. The ends lost 3 bases at V and 1 base at J; junction bases unmatched: 4. This chain's CDR3 is CASSEATSAQETQYF. The CDR3, as DNA: TGTGCCAGCAGTGAGGCGACTAGCGCCCAAGAGACCCAGTACTTC.

This clone was seen a single time. V gene TRBV28 combines with J gene TRBJ1-5; a weak D match, TRBD1 (5 bases). This CDR3 region has 15 residues. V was cut by 2 bases and J by 1 base, with 9 bases left in between. Germline CDR1 is MDHEN and CDR2 is SYDVKM. Written as DNA, the CDR3 is TGTGCCAGCAGTTTACCAGGGATCAGCAATCAGCCCCAGCATTTT. Translating it yields CASSLPGISNQPQHF.

This clone appeared a few times. This sequence joins TRBV24-1 and TRBJ1-2; D possibly corresponds to TRBD1 (6 bases). CDR3 length: 12 amino acids. Looked up from germline, CDR1 is KGHDR and CDR2 is SFDVKD. Trimming pared 3 bases from V and 8 bases from J, leaving 9 bases between. CDR3 protein: CATSDHREGYTF. The CDR3 coding sequence is TGTGCCACCAGTGATCACAGGGAGGGCTACACCTTC.

In this sample, this clone turned up once. This same CDR3 is encoded by further DNA sequences in the sample. This chain joins TRBV18 and TRBJ1-3; D not certain. Trimming pared 1 base from V and 0 bases from J, leaving 7 bases between. The CDR3 runs to 15 residues. Germline values: CDR1 KGHSH, CDR2 LQKENI. The CDR3 bases are TGTGCCAGCTCACCACGATTCTACTCTGGAAACACCATATATTTT. It is translated as CASSPRFYSGNTIYF.

This chain uses TRBV4-2 with TRBJ2-1; 8 nucleotides match TRBD2. V trimming: 0 bases; J trimming: 4 bases; junction bases outside the gene matches: 5. The CDR3 is 16 amino acids. Germline V gives CDR1 LGHNA, CDR2 YNFKEQ. The CDR3 coding sequence is TGTGCCAGCAGCCAAGAAAGCGGGGGACGGTACAATGAGCAGTTCTTC. Its translation: CASSQESGGRYNEQFF.

The V call is TRBV28, the J call TRBJ2-2; 9 bases map to TRBD1. CDR1 and CDR2 (germline): MDHEN, SYDVKM. The CDR3 contains 16 residues. The junction had 10 bases not matched to a gene; V was cut back by 5 bases and J by 6 bases. The CDR3 is CASSPPDRGGSGELFF. The DNA of the CDR3 is TGTGCCAGCAGTCCCCCGGACAGGGGAGGTTCCGGGGAGCTGTTTTTT. The full variable domain, completed using reference TRBV28 and TRBJ2-2, is DVKVTQSSRYLVKRTGEKVFLECVQDMDHENMFWYRQDPGLGLRLIYFSYDVKMKEKGDIPEGYSVSREKKERFSLILESASTNQTSMYLCASSPPDRGGSGELFFGEGSRLTVL.

This chain connects TRBV19 to TRBJ2-5; 8 bases line up with TRBD2. The junction had 7 bases not matched to a gene; V was cut back by 4 bases and J by 0 bases. CDR1 is LNHDA, CDR2 SQIVND, per germline (reference sequence). The CDR3 runs to 16 residues. The CDR3 DNA is TGTGCCAGTAGTACCCTATGGCGGGGGGACCAAGAGACCCAGTACTTC. Its translation is CASSTLWRGDQETQYF.

The rearrangement joins TRBV7-9 to TRBJ2-1; 11 bases match TRBD2. V shed 5 bases and J 7 bases; nucleotides not matched to a gene: 10. The CDR3 is made up of 16 amino acids. In germline, CDR1 is SEHNR, CDR2 FQNEAQ (reference sequence). DNA for the CDR3: TGTGCCAGCAGCCTACGAACTAGCGGGAGTCGAAATGAGCAGTTCTTC. It encodes CASSLRTSGSRNEQFF.

V usage is TRBV20-1 and J usage is TRBJ2-5; TRBD1 matches at 8 bases. This CDR3 region has 14 residues. V lost 3 bases, J lost 7 bases, and 10 bases stayed unmatched. Germline V gene data show CDR1 as DFQATT and CDR2 as SNEGSKA (reference sequence). The CDR3 region is CSASPGTGGGTQYF. The CDR3 DNA follows: TGCAGTGCTAGTCCCGGGACAGGTGGGGGGACCCAGTACTTC.

This chain joins TRBV7-9 and TRBJ2-1; D perhaps matches TRBD2 (6 bases). The germline V gene has CDR1 SEHNR and CDR2 FQNEAQ (reference sequence). CDR3 length equals 14 residues. V shed 1 base and J shed 5 bases, with 9 bases lying between them. CDR3: CASSLGLGHNEQFF. CDR3 nucleotide sequence: TGTGCCAGCAGCTTAGGACTAGGGCACAATGAGCAGTTCTTC.

The chain recombines TRBV3-1 (or the pseudogene TRBV3-2) with TRBJ1-2; unclear D gene. Trimming cost V 4 bases and J 0 bases, with 12 bases left between them. Germline V gives CDR1 LGHDT, CDR2 YNNKEL (reference sequence). This CDR3 contains 15 residues. The CDR3 bases are TGTGCCAGCAGCCCCCGGACGGGAGCTAACTATGGCTACACCTTC. Its translation: CASSPRTGANYGYTF.

This clone was seen only a few times. This rearrangement joins TRBV7-3 to TRBJ2-1, with 13 bases fitting TRBD2. CDR1 and CDR2 (germline): SGHTA, FQGTGA. V was clipped by 5 bases and J by 9 bases; unmatched bases: 10. The CDR3 is 16 amino acids. The CDR3 here is CASSPSGTSGAGEQFF. The CDR3 coding sequence is TGTGCCAGCAGCCCTTCAGGGACTAGCGGGGCTGGTGAGCAGTTCTTC.